The 20 T cell receptor beta chains presented below share a single source sample, sequenced in a study of beta chain features in type 1 diabetes. Sequencing targeted expressed TCRB transcripts, as all isolated RNA had been reverse transcribed. Sequencing used immunoSEQ multiplex PCR; TCRdb keeps in-frame clones, though not all of them. The sample records about 350,000 clones, about 18% being singletons. The sequenced material came from naive CD4+ T cells from blood. The receptors were sampled from a woman under 30 in good health.

The chain employs TRBV30 and TRBJ2-7; a weak D match, TRBD1 (5 bases). The CDR3 sequence is 13 residues long. Trimming cost V 1 base and J 1 base, with 8 bases left between them. Per germline, CDR1 GTSNPN and CDR2 SVGIG (reference sequence). CDR3 bases: TGTGCCTGGAGTGAGGCAGGGTCCTACGAGCAGTACTTC. Translating it yields CAWSEAGSYEQYF.

CDR3 amino acids: CASSDLLAGPPNEQFF. The CDR3 DNA is TGTGCCAGCAGTGACCTTCTGGCAGGGCCGCCCAATGAGCAGTTCTTC. The rearrangement links TRBV25-1 to TRBJ2-1; TRBD1 is a possible D gene (5 bases). V lost 3 bases, J lost 6 bases, and 18 bases lay in between. CDR3 length: 16 residues. The germline CDR1 and CDR2 sequences are MGHDK and SYGVNS.

This clone has more than one count but fewer than ten. V is TRBV5-1 and J is TRBJ2-3; TRBD2 might be the D (6 bases). Germline CDR1 and CDR2: SGHRS and YFSETQ. Trimming took off 0 bases at V and 6 bases at J, with 17 bases between the two ends. There are 16 residues in the CDR3. The CDR3 is CASSLVGRPTTDTQYF. For the CDR3, the DNA is TGCGCCAGCAGCTTGGTCGGGAGACCCACCACGGATACGCAGTATTTT. The full variable domain, rest sourced from reference TRBV5-1 and TRBJ2-3, is KAGVTQTPRYLIKTRGQQVTLSCSPISGHRSVSWYQQTPGQGLQFLFEYFSETQRNKGNFPGRFSGRQFSNSRSEMNVSTLELGDSALYLCASSLVGRPTTDTQYFGPGTRLTVL.

This clone appeared a few times. CDR3 sequence (DNA): TGTGCCAGCTCACCAAGGACAGGAAGTTTTATGGCCCAGTACTTC. It is translated as CASSPRTGSFMAQYF. The chain employs TRBV18 and TRBJ2-5; 7 positions match TRBD1. The V segment lost 2 bases and the J segment 9 bases; nucleotides outside the gene matches: 12. CDR3 length: 15 residues. CDR1 is KGHSH and CDR2 is LQKENI in the germline V gene.

The J gene is TRBJ2-5, the V gene TRBV7-2; D is unresolved. Trimming cost V 2 bases and J 5 bases, with 12 bases left between them. CDR1 is SGHTA and CDR2 is FQGNSA in the germline V gene. The CDR3 sequence is 14 residues long. DNA for the CDR3: TGTGCCAGCAGCTTATCTACGCAGACTGAGACCCAGTACTTC. The encoded protein is CASSLSTQTETQYF.

The chain links TRBV4-1 to TRBJ2-5, with TRBD1 identical over 9 bases. Per the germline V gene, CDR1 is MGHRA and CDR2 is YSYEKL. V gave up 4 bases and J gave up 4 bases; unmatched junction bases: 13. The length of the CDR3 is 17 residues. CDR3 sequence: CASSPLGWTGVGETQYF. The CDR3 nucleotides are TGCGCCAGCAGCCCCTTGGGATGGACAGGGGTAGGAGAGACCCAGTACTTC.

This chain joins TRBV4-1 and TRBJ2-1; 10 bases match TRBD2. V was pared by 1 base and J by 3 bases, with 6 bases of the junction left unmatched. Per germline, CDR1 MGHRA and CDR2 YSYEKL. This CDR3 is 17 amino acids long. This CDR3 reads CASSQVALAGVYNEQFF. The DNA for the CDR3 is TGCGCCAGCAGCCAAGTCGCCCTAGCGGGAGTCTACAATGAGCAGTTCTTC.

This chain links TRBV5-4 with TRBJ1-2; weak D call: TRBD1 (5 bases). Germline V gene sequence: CDR1 SGHNT, CDR2 YYREEE (reference sequence). Between the trimmed V and J ends, which lost 1 base and 1 base, there was a span of 11 bases. This CDR3 contains 15 residues. The DNA of the CDR3 is TGTGCCAGCAGCTTGCCCACAGGAGTTAACTATGGCTACACCTTC. Amino acid sequence: CASSLPTGVNYGYTF.

The V and J genes are TRBV10-3 and TRBJ2-3; D ambiguous. Trimming removed 3 bases from V and 0 bases from J, with 7 bases in between. Germline V gene lookup returns CDR1 ENHRY and CDR2 SYGVKD. The CDR3 runs to 14 residues. CDR3 DNA sequence: TGTGCCATCAGTGACCGAGAGAGCACAGATACGCAGTATTTT. As protein: CAISDRESTDTQYF.

This chain uses TRBV5-1 with TRBJ2-1; 10 bases are shared with TRBD2. CDR1 is SGHRS, CDR2 YFSETQ, per germline. Losses at the gene ends were 0 bases for V and 6 bases for J; bases not matched to a gene: 6. The CDR3 sequence is 16 residues long. Here the CDR3 reads CASSLAFASGSNEQFF. DNA of the CDR3: TGCGCCAGCAGCTTGGCCTTTGCTAGCGGGAGCAATGAGCAGTTCTTC.

This clone was observed a handful of times. The J gene is TRBJ2-7, the V gene TRBV4-2; D not certain. Trimming took 0 bases from V and 5 from J, leaving 11 bases between them. The length of the CDR3 is 14 residues. Germline-derived CDR1 and CDR2 are LGHNA and YNFKEQ. CDR3 region: CASSQDRARNEQYF. CDR3 bases: TGTGCCAGCAGCCAAGATCGTGCCAGGAACGAGCAGTACTTC.

This chain joins TRBV7-2 and TRBJ2-2, with D tentatively TRBD2 (6 bases). In germline, CDR1 is SGHTA, CDR2 FQGNSA. Between the trimmed V and J ends, which lost 6 bases and 7 bases, there was a span of 15 bases. The CDR3 runs 14 residues. The CDR3 DNA follows: TGTGCCAGCAGGGGGAAGGGAGGACTCGGGGAGCTGTTTTTT. Protein: CASRGKGGLGELFF.

V usage is TRBV5-6 and J usage is TRBJ2-3, with TRBD1 matching over 8 bases. Germline loops: CDR1 SGHDT, CDR2 YYEEEE. V shed 0 bases and J 5 bases; nucleotides not matched to a gene: 5. CDR3 size: 15 residues. In nucleotides, the CDR3 is TGTGCCAGCAGCTTGGTCCAGGGGGCTTTAGATACGCAGTATTTT. Translating it yields CASSLVQGALDTQYF.

This clone was counted a few times. The chain uses TRBV9 and TRBJ2-5; weak D call: TRBD1 (6 bases). V was trimmed by 3 bases and J by 0 bases, leaving 9 bases between them. The CDR3 runs to 14 residues. From germline, CDR1 is SGDLS and CDR2 YYNGEE. Here the CDR3 reads CASSETGHQETQYF. The CDR3 DNA follows: TGTGCCAGCAGCGAAACAGGGCACCAAGAGACCCAGTACTTC.

This clone showed up just a few times. Other DNA sequences of this sample code for an identical CDR3. The V gene is TRBV20-1, the J gene TRBJ1-2, with D unresolved. CDR1 and CDR2 (germline): DFQATT, SNEGSKA (reference sequence). CDR3 size: 11 residues. Trimming removed 6 bases from V and 4 bases from J, with 9 bases in between. As DNA, the CDR3 is TGCAGTGCGGTCGCGGGCTATGGCTACACCTTC. It is translated as CSAVAGYGYTF.

In its sample, this clone was seen a few times. This chain joins TRBV7-2 and TRBJ1-5, with D maybe TRBD1 (5 bases). The V gene's germline CDR1 is SGHTA and CDR2 FQGNSA. V was clipped by 5 bases and J by 7 bases, with 15 bases between them. This CDR3 contains 14 residues. The CDR3 region is CASSPSTGEQPQHF. CDR3 coding DNA: TGTGCCAGCAGCCCTAGCACGGGGGAACAGCCCCAGCATTTT.

The V gene is TRBV5-4, the J gene TRBJ2-2, with a weak D call TRBD1 (7 bases). Per germline, CDR1 SGHNT and CDR2 YYREEE (reference sequence). The CDR3 is made up of 16 amino acids. V lost 2 bases and J 0 bases, leaving 11 bases between the germline ends. CDR3 nucleotide sequence: TGTGCCAGCAGCTTCGGCAGGGGGGCGAACACCGGGGAGCTGTTTTTT. Translated, it gives CASSFGRGANTGELFF.

The chain couples TRBV5-4 to TRBJ2-3; 7 bases line up with TRBD1. The length of the CDR3 is 17 residues. The germline gives CDR1 SGHNT, CDR2 YYREEE (reference sequence). With 1 base clipped from V and 2 bases from J, the junction kept 10 bases outside the gene matches. The CDR3 here is CASSLSRGQGTTDTQYF. The CDR3 region has the DNA TGTGCCAGCAGCTTGTCAAGGGGGCAGGGGACCACAGATACGCAGTATTTT.

In this sample, this clone turned up a few times. The chain employs TRBV18 and TRBJ1-2; 8 positions agree with TRBD1. Trimming removed 1 base from V and 7 bases from J; junction bases left unmatched: 5. Germline lookup yields CDR1 KGHSH and CDR2 LQKENI. The CDR3 loop spans 14 amino acids. CDR3 nucleotides: TGTGCCAGCTCACCACAGGACAGGGAGTCTGGCTACACCTTC. It translates to CASSPQDRESGYTF.

This clone was recorded a few times. This rearrangement joins TRBV30 to TRBJ2-7; 9 bases are shared with TRBD1. The germline V gene has CDR1 GTSNPN and CDR2 SVGIG (reference sequence). This CDR3 has 15 residues. The ends lost 4 bases at V and 1 base at J; junction bases unmatched: 8. The CDR3: CAWTIPGTGSYEQYF. DNA for the CDR3: TGTGCCTGGACGATTCCCGGGACAGGGTCCTACGAGCAGTACTTC.